This T cell receptor beta chain was documented in a study of patients and donors after allogeneic stem cell transplantation. TCRdb reprocessed the RT-PCR reads via MiXCR and lists one record per CDR3 protein. This sample has 15,000 to 20,000 distinct CDR3 sequences, with 4.9% found just once. This clonotype was found a few times. Between the trimmed V and J ends, which lost 10 bases and 1 base, there was a span of 12 bases. The CDR3 totals 13 residues. CDR1 is LNHDA, CDR2 SQIVND, per germline (reference sequence). This receptor was obtained from a human donor who was either an allogeneic HSCT recipient or a stem cell or donor lymphocyte infusion donor (not recorded which). It is not recorded whose cells these are; they may come from a transplant donor. V and J are TRBV19 and TRBJ2-3; D remains unclear. Sequencing was carried out using blood, either unsorted or a sorted T cell fraction (not recorded which). CDR3 DNA sequence: TGTGCCACTCAGAGGTTCGGCACAGATACGCAGTATTTT. Amino acids: CATQRFGTDTQYF.